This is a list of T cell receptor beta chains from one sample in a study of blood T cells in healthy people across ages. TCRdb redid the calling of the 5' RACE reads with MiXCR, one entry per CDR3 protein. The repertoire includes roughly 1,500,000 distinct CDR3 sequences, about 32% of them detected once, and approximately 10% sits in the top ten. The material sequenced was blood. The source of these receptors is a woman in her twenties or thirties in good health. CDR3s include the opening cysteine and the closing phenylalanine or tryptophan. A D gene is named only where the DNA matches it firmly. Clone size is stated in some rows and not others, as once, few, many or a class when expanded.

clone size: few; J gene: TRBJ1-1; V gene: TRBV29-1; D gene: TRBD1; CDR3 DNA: TGCAGCGTTCAGGGGGCCACTGAAGCTTTCTTT; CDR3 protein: CSVQGATEAFF
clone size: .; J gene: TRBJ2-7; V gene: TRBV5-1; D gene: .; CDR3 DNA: TGCGCCAGCAGCCCCCAGGGCCCTACTTCCGAGCAGTACTTC; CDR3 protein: CASSPQGPTSEQYF
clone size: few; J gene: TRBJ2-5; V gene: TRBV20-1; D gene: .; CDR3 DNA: TGCAGTGCTAGAGATCCGGACCGGCCTGGGCAGTACTTC; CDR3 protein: CSARDPDRPGQYF
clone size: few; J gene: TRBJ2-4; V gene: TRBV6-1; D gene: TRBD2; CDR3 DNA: TGTGCCAGCAGTGAAAGGAACCTCGACCCTCTAGCGGCCAATCTTGGGCATCCCAAAAACATTCAGTACTTC; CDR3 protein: CASSERNLDPLAANLGHPKNIQYF
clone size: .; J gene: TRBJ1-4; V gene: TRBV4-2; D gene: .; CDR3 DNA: TGTGCCAGCAGCCAAGTGGCCGGGGCGACTAATGAAAAACGGTTTTTT; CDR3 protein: CASSQVAGATNEKRFF
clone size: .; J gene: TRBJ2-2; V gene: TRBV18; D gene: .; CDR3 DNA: TGTGCCAGCTCACCACGAGGACCCGGGGAGCTGTTTTTT; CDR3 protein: CASSPRGPGELFF
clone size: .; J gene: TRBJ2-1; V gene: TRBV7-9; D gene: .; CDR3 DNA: TGTGCCAGCAGCTGGCAGGGTTGGGATGAGCAGTTCTTC; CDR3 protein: CASSWQGWDEQFF
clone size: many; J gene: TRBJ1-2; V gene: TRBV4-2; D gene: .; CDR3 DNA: TGTGCCAGCAGCCAAGATTCGGCGAGTTATGGCTACACCTTC; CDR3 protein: CASSQDSASYGYTF
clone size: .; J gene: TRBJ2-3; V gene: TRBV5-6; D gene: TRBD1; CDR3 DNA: TGTGCCAGCAGCGGGCGGGGACAGGGGGTCCTCCCCACAGGTGATACGCAGTATTTT; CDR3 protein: CASSGRGQGVLPTGDTQYF
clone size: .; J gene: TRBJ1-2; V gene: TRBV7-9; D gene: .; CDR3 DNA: TGTGCCAGCAGCTTTCCGGGCTACACCTTC; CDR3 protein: CASSFPGYTF
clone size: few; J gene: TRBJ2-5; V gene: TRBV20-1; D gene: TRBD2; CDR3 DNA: TGCAGTGCGAATCTAGCGGGGGGGCCAGAGGAGACCCAGTACTTC; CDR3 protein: CSANLAGGPEETQYF
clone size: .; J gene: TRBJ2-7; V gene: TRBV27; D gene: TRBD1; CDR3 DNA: TGTGCCAGCCGGACCGGGACAGGGTTTTACGAGCAGTACTTC; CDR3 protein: CASRTGTGFYEQYF
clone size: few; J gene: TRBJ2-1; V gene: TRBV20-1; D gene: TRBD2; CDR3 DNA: TGCAGTGCTAGTGTAGGCTTAGCGGGAGTCAATGAGCAGTTCTTC; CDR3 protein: CSASVGLAGVNEQFF
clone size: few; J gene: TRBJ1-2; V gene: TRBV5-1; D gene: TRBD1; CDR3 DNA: TGCGCCAGCAGGACTCAAGTCGGGACAGGGTACGGCTACACCTTC; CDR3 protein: CASRTQVGTGYGYTF
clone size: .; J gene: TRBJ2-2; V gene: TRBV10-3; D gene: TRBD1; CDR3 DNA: TGTGCCATCAGTGAGGGGACAGGCGGGGAGCTGTTTTTT; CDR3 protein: CAISEGTGGELFF
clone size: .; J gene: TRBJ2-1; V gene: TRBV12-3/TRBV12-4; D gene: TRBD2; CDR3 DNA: TGTGCCAGCGTAGCGGGCTGGTCCGATGAGCAGTTCTTC; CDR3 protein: CASVAGWSDEQFF
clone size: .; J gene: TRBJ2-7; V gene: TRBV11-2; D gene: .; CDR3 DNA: TGTGCCAGCAGCTTAGTTGTGGGAACCTACGAGCAGTACTTC; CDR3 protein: CASSLVVGTYEQYF
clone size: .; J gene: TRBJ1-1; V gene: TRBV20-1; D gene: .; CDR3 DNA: TGCAGTGCTAGAGGAGATCACCGCAACACTGAAGCTTTCTTT; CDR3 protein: CSARGDHRNTEAFF
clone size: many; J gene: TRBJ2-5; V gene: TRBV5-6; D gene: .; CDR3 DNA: TGTGCCAGCAGCGGGGTGAGAAGAGAGACCCAGTACTTC; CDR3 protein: CASSGVRRETQYF
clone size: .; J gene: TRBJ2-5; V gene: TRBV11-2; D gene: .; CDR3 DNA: TGTGCCAGCAGCTTGGGGCAGGCTGGGGAGACCCAGTACTTC; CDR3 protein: CASSLGQAGETQYF
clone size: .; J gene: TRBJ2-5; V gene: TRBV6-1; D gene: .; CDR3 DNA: TGTGCCAGCAGCAAGACAGGTTCCCAAGAGACCCAGTACTTC; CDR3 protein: CASSKTGSQETQYF
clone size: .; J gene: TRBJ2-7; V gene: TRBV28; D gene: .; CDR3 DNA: TGTGCCAGCAGTTCGCACAGGTACTCCTACGAGCAGTACTTC; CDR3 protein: CASSSHRYSYEQYF
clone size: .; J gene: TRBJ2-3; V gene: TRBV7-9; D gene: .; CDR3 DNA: TGTGCCAGCAACCCAACGGGGCCTTGGACAGATACGCAGTATTTT; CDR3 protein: CASNPTGPWTDTQYF
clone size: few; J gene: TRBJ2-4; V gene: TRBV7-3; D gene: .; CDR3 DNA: TGTGCCAGCAGCGCGCCAGATGATATAGCCAAAAACATTCAGTACTTC; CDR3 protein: CASSAPDDIAKNIQYF
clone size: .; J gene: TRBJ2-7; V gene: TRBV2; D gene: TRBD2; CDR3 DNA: TGTGCCAGCGACCCTAGCGGGTTCGACTACGAGCAGTACTTC; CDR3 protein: CASDPSGFDYEQYF
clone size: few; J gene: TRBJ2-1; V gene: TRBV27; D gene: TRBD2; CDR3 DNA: TGTGCCAGCAGTTTAGACGGGAGGGCCTATAATGAGCAGTTCTTC; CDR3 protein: CASSLDGRAYNEQFF
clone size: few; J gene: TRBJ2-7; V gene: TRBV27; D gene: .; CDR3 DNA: TGTGCCAGCAGATCAGGAGTTCCCTACGAGCAGTACTTC; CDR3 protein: CASRSGVPYEQYF
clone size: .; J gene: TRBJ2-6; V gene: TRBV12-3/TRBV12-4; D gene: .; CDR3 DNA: TGTGCCAGCAGTTGGGACCAGCACACTGGGGCCAACGTCCTGACTTTC; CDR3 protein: CASSWDQHTGANVLTF
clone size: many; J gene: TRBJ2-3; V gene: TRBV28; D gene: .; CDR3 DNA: TGTGCCAGCAGTTTAGGGCCCCTGTATACGCAGTATTTT; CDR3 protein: CASSLGPLYTQYF
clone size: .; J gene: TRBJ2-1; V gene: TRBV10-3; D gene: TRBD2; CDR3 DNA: TGTGCCATCAGTGACCGGACTAGTTCCTCCAATGAGCAGTTCTTC; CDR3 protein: CAISDRTSSSNEQFF
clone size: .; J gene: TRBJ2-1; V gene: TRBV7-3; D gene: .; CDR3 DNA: TGTGCCAGCAGCCAATCAGGGGACGTGGGGTCCTACAATGAGCAGTTCTTC; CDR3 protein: CASSQSGDVGSYNEQFF
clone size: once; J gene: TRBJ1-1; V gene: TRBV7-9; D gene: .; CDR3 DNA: TGTGCCAGCTTCAGCACTGGCTCTAACACTGAAGCTTTCTTT; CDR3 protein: CASFSTGSNTEAFF
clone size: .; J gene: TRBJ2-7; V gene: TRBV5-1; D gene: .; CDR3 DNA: TGCGCCAGCAGCCTGGGACCCTCAACCCTCTACGAGCAGTACTTC; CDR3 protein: CASSLGPSTLYEQYF